This TCR beta chain was recovered during a study of T cells after posttransplantation cyclophosphamide. Study-level points and caveats: After PTCy, TRB diversity resembled that of CNI/methotrexate controls. Later post-transplant blood repertoires were often dominated by donor CD8+ memory clones. Tissue-infiltrating T cells from skin or gut overlapped little with blood T cells.

This clone was detected many times. The target antigen is unknown. Some clones are missing from TCRdb's copy, which holds only in-frame ones; the method was immunoSEQ multiplex PCR. This sample has about 41,000 clones, each found more than once. The sequence was collected from a young man in good health and a related stem cell transplant donor. Sequencing was carried out using PBMCs.

This chain's CDR3 is CASSLAVGHLSSYEQYF. CDR3 coding DNA: TGTGCCAGCAGCTTAGCTGTGGGACACCTTTCCTCCTACGAGCAGTACTTC. V gene TRBV7-9 combines with J gene TRBJ2-7, with D maybe TRBD1 (6 bases). Germline V gives CDR1 SEHNR, CDR2 FQNEAQ (reference sequence). The CDR3 is 17 residues long. V lost 0 bases, J lost 0 bases, and 15 bases lay in between.